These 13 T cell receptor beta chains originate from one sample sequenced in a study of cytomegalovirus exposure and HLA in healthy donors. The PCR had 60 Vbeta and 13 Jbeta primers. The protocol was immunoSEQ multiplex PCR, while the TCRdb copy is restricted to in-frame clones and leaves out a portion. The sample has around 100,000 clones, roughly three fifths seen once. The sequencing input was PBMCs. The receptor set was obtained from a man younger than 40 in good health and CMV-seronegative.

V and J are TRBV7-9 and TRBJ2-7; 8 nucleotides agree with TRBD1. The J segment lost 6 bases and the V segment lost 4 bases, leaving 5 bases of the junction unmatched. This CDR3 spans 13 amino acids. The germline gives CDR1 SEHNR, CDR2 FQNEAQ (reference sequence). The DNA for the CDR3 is TGTGCCAGCAGCTCATTGACAGGGGCCGAGCAGTACTTC. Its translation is CASSSLTGAEQYF.

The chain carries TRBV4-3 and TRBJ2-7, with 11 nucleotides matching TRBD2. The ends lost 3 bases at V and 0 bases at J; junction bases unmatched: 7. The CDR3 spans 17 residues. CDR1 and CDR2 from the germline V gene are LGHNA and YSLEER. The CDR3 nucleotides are TGCGCCAGCAGCCACTCTAGCGGGGGGCCAACCTCCTACGAGCAGTACTTC. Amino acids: CASSHSSGGPTSYEQYF.

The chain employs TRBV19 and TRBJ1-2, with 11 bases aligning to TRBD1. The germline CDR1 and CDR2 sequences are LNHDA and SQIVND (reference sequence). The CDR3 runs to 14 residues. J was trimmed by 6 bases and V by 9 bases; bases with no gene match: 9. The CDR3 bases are TGTGCCAGCCGGGACAGGGGGGCGGTGGATGGCTACACCTTC. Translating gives CASRDRGAVDGYTF.

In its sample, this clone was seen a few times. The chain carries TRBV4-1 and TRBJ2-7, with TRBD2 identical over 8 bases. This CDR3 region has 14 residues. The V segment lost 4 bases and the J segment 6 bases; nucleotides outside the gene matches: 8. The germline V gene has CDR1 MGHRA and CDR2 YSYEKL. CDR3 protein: CASSRGREGPEQYF. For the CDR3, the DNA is TGCGCCAGCAGCCGAGGACGGGAGGGCCCCGAGCAGTACTTC.

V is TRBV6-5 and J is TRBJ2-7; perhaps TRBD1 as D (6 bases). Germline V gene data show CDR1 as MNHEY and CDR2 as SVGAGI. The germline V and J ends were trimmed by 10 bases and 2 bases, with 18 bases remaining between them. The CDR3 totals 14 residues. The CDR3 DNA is TGTGCCACCCACGGGACACAGCACCCCTACGAGCAGTACTTC. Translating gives CATHGTQHPYEQYF.

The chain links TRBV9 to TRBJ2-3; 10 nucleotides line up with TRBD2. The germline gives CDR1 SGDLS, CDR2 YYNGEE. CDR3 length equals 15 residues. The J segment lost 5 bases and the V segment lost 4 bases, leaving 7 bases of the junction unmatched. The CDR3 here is CASSSASGRVDTQYF. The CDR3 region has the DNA TGTGCCAGCAGCTCGGCTAGCGGGAGAGTAGATACGCAGTATTTT.

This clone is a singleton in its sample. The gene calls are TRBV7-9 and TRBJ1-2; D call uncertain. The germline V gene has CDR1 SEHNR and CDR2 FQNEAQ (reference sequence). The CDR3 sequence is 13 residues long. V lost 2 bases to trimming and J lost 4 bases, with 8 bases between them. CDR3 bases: TGTGCCAGCAGCTTACCCGGCGGCTATGGCTACACCTTC. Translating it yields CASSLPGGYGYTF.

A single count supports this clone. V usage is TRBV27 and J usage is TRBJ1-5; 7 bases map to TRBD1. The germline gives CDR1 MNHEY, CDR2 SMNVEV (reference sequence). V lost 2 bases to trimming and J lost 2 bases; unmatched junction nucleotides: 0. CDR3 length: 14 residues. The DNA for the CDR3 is TGTGCCAGCAGTTTACAGGGGGGCAATCAGCCCCAGCATTTT. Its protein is CASSLQGGNQPQHF.

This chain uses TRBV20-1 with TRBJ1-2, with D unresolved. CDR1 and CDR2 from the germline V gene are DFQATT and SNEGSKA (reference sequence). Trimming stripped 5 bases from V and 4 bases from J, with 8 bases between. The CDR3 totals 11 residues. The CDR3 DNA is TGCAGTGCTCCCGTTCCCTATGGCTACACCTTC. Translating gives CSAPVPYGYTF.

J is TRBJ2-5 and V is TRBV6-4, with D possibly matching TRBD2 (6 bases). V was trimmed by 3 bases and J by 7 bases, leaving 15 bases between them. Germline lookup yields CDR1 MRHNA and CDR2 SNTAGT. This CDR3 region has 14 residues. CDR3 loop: CASSESQEEGTQYF. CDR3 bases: TGTGCCAGCAGTGAATCTCAAGAGGAGGGGACCCAGTACTTC.

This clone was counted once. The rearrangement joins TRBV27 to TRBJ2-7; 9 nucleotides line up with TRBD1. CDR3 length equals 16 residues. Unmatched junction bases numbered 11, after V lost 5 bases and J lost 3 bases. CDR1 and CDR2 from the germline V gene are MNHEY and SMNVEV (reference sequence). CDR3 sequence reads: CASSPPGTGKIYEQYF. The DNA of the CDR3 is TGTGCCAGCAGTCCCCCCGGGACAGGGAAAATCTACGAGCAGTACTTC.

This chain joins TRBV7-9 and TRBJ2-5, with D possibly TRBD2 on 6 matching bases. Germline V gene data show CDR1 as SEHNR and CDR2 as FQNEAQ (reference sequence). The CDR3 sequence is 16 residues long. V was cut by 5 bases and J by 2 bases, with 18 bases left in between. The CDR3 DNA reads TGTGCCAGCAGCCCCCCCGACGGGAGCGGGCAAGAGACCCAGTACTTC. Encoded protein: CASSPPDGSGQETQYF.

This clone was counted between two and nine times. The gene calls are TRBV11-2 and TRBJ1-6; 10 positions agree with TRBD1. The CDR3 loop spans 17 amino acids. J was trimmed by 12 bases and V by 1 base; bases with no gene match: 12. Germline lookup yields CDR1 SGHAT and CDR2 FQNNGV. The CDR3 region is CASSLGTGGIVGVPLHF. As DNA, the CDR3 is TGTGCCAGCAGCTTAGGGACAGGGGGGATTGTTGGGGTACCCCTCCACTTT. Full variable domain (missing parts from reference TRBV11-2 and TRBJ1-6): EAGVAQSPRYKIIEKRQSVAFWCNPISGHATLYWYQQILGQGPKLLIQFQNNGVVDDSQLPKDRFSAERLKGVDSTLKIQPAKLEDSAVYLCASSLGTGGIVGVPLHFGNGTRLTVT.